This TCR beta chain appears in the sequencing data of a study of beta chain features in type 1 diabetes. Cells sorted by CD45RO/CCR7/CD25/CD127/CD95/CD27 comprised CD4+ naive, central memory, regulatory and stem cell-like memory cells. This clone was seen more than once but under ten times. Isolated RNA was reverse transcribed in full, so expressed TCRB transcripts were sequenced. Sequenced by immunoSEQ multiplex PCR; TCRdb stores in-frame clones only, minus some. The data show around 15,000 clones, with 55% seen just once and 0.45% to 0.55% held by the top ten. Per germline, CDR1 LNHDA and CDR2 SQIVND (reference sequence). This CDR3 contains 15 residues. The trim removed 6 bases at V and 1 base at J, leaving 3 bases unmatched.

The source is a young woman in good health. The chain joins TRBV19 to TRBJ2-5; 12 positions agree with TRBD2. The specimen sequenced was stem cell memory CD4+ T cells from blood. The CDR3 coding sequence is TGTGCCAGTAGGAAGGGACTAGCGGGCCAAGAGACCCAGTACTTC. This translates into CASRKGLAGQETQYF. The full variable domain, rest sourced from reference TRBV19 and TRBJ2-5, is DGGITQSPKYLFRKEGQNVTLSCEQNLNHDAMYWYRQDPGQGLRLIYYSQIVNDFQKGDIAEGYSVSREKKESFPLTVTSAQKNPTAFYLCASRKGLAGQETQYFGPGTRLLVL.